A selection of T cell receptor beta chains follows, all from one sample in a study of blood T cell repertoires in COVID-19. Here immunoSEQ multiplex PCR was the method, and the copy in TCRdb shows in-frame clones only, minus some. The table shows 130,000 or so clones, with 75% to 90% occurring only once. Sequenced: peripheral blood. Receptor source: a man aged 65-85 years with active or convalescent COVID-19. CDR3s include the opening cysteine and the closing phenylalanine or tryptophan. The order of the fields is V gene, CDR3 protein.

v_gene: TRBV27; CDR3aa: CASRWTEDTEAFF
v_gene: TRBV5-1; CDR3aa: CASRASGSLADTQYF
v_gene: TRBV6-6; CDR3aa: CASSYRQGSGEKLFF
v_gene: TRBV19; CDR3aa: CASSIDYETRRNEQFF
v_gene: TRBV9; CDR3aa: CASSVGQGNQPQHF
v_gene: TRBV6-5; CDR3aa: CASSLLAGGIDTQYF
v_gene: TRBV3-1/TRBV3-2; CDR3aa: CASSQETNYGYTF
v_gene: TRBV29-1; CDR3aa: CSVATGSQNEQYF
v_gene: TRBV2; CDR3aa: CASHGTGEKLFF
v_gene: TRBV3-1/TRBV3-2; CDR3aa: CASGTAGIYNEQFF
v_gene: TRBV27; CDR3aa: CASSLSPLSAQHF
v_gene: TRBV7-6; CDR3aa: CASSLGSGGPDTQYF
v_gene: TRBV7-6; CDR3aa: CASSLERPLLLAEGPTDTQYF
v_gene: TRBV13; CDR3aa: CASSPDRGSGNTIYF
v_gene: TRBV7-9; CDR3aa: CASSRGTGAGNTIYF
v_gene: TRBV12-3/TRBV12-4; CDR3aa: CASSLPPRYEQYF
v_gene: TRBV3-1/TRBV3-2; CDR3aa: CASMGQHYEQYF
v_gene: TRBV7-2; CDR3aa: CASSLVRRGSGNTIYF
v_gene: TRBV7-9; CDR3aa: CASSAIDGGAYEQYF
v_gene: TRBV7-8; CDR3aa: CASSLGDSAYEQYF
v_gene: TRBV4-1; CDR3aa: CASSLSRGDTDTQYF
v_gene: TRBV6-5; CDR3aa: CASERGEQYF
v_gene: TRBV24-1; CDR3aa: CALLRRGNPGELFF
v_gene: TRBV21-1; CDR3aa: CASSKVYLYRADFSLCRTEAFF
v_gene: TRBV6-5; CDR3aa: CASSLTSGRVSEQYF
v_gene: TRBV19; CDR3aa: CASSQRELWNEQFF
v_gene: TRBV9; CDR3aa: CASSGTRQNYGYTF
v_gene: TRBV7-7; CDR3aa: CASSPGTGGQETQYF
v_gene: TRBV7-9; CDR3aa: CASSAPRGRGYNEQFF
v_gene: TRBV9; CDR3aa: CASSARLTDSYEQYF
v_gene: TRBV24-1; CDR3aa: CATSDRDAAGYNEQFF
v_gene: TRBV3-1/TRBV3-2; CDR3aa: CASSGTSGSLEQFF
v_gene: TRBV5-1; CDR3aa: CASILIGRVGWNEQFF
v_gene: TRBV5-4; CDR3aa: CASSPVETAPNTEAFF
v_gene: TRBV7-6; CDR3aa: CASSLNRQQGGEQYF
v_gene: TRBV2; CDR3aa: CASSGEPRSSYNEQFF
v_gene: TRBV28; CDR3aa: CASSSQPTGGVFRSGEQYF
v_gene: TRBV27; CDR3aa: CASSLYAGTNYGYTF
v_gene: TRBV7-2; CDR3aa: CASSLGAQGSNEKLFF
v_gene: TRBV28; CDR3aa: CASTGASGTDTQYF
v_gene: TRBV7-9; CDR3aa: CASSLGQGDGYTF
v_gene: TRBV18; CDR3aa: CASSNPGSGDTQYF